The 21 T cell receptor beta chains reported below all come from one sample, sequenced in a study of cytomegalovirus exposure and HLA in healthy donors. The PCR was carried out with 60 Vbeta primers and 13 Jbeta primers. Profiling relied on immunoSEQ multiplex PCR, and the TCRdb table lists in-frame clones only, not all of them. Of roughly 240,000 clones detected, 82% appear once; the ten largest clones hold 5.4%. The sequenced material came from PBMCs. These receptors came from a middle-aged woman in good health and CMV-seropositive.

The chain employs TRBV4-3 and TRBJ1-2; possibly TRBD1 for D (5 bases). Trimming pared 0 bases from V and 5 bases from J, leaving 13 bases between. Germline assignment: CDR1 LGHNA and CDR2 YSLEER. The CDR3 runs 15 residues. CDR3 DNA sequence: TGCGCCAGCAGCCAAGAGGCGGGGGGTCTGTATGGCTACACCTTC. This translates into CASSQEAGGLYGYTF.

This CDR3 reads CASSRGGRRRTGELFF. The DNA of the CDR3 is TGTGCCAGCAGCCGCGGGGGGAGGAGGCGAACCGGGGAGCTGTTTTTT. The chain recombines TRBV9 with TRBJ2-2; 8 nucleotides line up with TRBD2. Losses at the gene ends were 4 bases for V and 5 bases for J; bases not matched to a gene: 10. The germline V gene has CDR1 SGDLS and CDR2 YYNGEE. This CDR3 contains 16 residues. Variable domain in full (rest from reference TRBV9 and TRBJ2-2): DSGVTQTPKHLITATGQRVTLRCSPRSGDLSVYWYQQSLDQGLQFLIQYYNGEERAKGNILERFSAQQFPDLHSELNLSSLELGDSALYFCASSRGGRRRTGELFFGEGSRLTVL.

This chain connects TRBV5-1 to TRBJ1-2; D is perhaps TRBD1 (6 bases). The V end lost 0 bases, the J end lost 4 bases, and 13 bases lay between the germline ends. CDR3 size: 15 residues. Germline V CDR1 and CDR2: SGHRS, YFSETQ. CDR3 sequence reads: CASSLATGNPYGYTF. For the CDR3, the DNA is TGCGCCAGCAGCTTGGCCACAGGGAACCCCTATGGCTACACCTTC.

To note about this clone: Relative to the germline gene, one junction end is altered; a read error may explain this. The genes are TRBV7-9 and TRBJ2-5; a weak D match, TRBD1 (5 bases). CDR3 length: 16 residues. Germline V gene lookup returns CDR1 SEHNR and CDR2 FQNEAQ (reference sequence). The CDR3 loop reads CSSSLPPGRHQETQYF. CDR3 bases: TGTTCCAGCAGCTTACCGCCAGGGCGCCACCAAGAGACCCAGTACTTC.

On this clone itself: Its ends do not fully match the called genes, so a read error is possible. The chain couples TRBV7-9 to TRBJ1-1; no clear D. The CDR3 length is 18 residues. Germline assignment: CDR1 SEHNR and CDR2 FQNEAQ (reference sequence). The CDR3 region is CSSSLIVGKRGLNTEAFF. CDR3 nucleotide sequence: TGTTCCAGCAGCTTAATCGTCGGGAAGCGGGGTCTGAACACTGAAGCTTTCTTT.

Points on this clone: One junction end disagrees with the germline gene, perhaps due to a read error. The chain recombines TRBV7-9 with TRBJ1-1; unclear D gene. Germline assignment: CDR1 SEHNR and CDR2 FQNEAQ (reference sequence). The CDR3 is made up of 19 amino acids. The CDR3 DNA is TGTTCCAGCAGCCGGCTCGGGGTAGCAGGACTCGAAAAGAACACTGAAGCTTTCTTT. Protein: CSSSRLGVAGLEKNTEAFF.

This chain joins TRBV6-5 and TRBJ2-7, with a tentative D call TRBD2 (5 bases). The CDR3 covers 14 residues. The germline V gene encodes CDR1 MNHEY and CDR2 SVGAGI. Trimming stripped 8 bases from V and 10 bases from J, with 24 bases between. This CDR3 reads CASCQDGDGFRQYF. The CDR3 bases are TGTGCCAGCTGCCAAGACGGGGATGGGTTTCGACAGTACTTC.

This clone has more than one count but fewer than ten. V and J are TRBV5-1 and TRBJ1-2; D is possibly TRBD1 (6 bases). Between the trimmed V and J ends, which lost 6 bases and 8 bases, there was a span of 14 bases. CDR1 is SGHRS and CDR2 is YFSETQ in the germline V gene. The CDR3 is 12 residues long. CDR3 bases: TGCGCCAGCAATACAGGGTCTGGCGGCTACACCTTC. It specifies CASNTGSGGYTF.

This chain connects TRBV2 to TRBJ2-2; possibly TRBD1 for D (5 bases). The CDR3 spans 14 residues. Deletions cut 1 base from V and 8 bases from J, with 11 bases between. Germline V gene lookup returns CDR1 SNHLY and CDR2 FYNNEI. CDR3: CASSEVWGLGELFF. For the CDR3, the DNA is TGTGCCAGCAGTGAAGTTTGGGGCTTGGGGGAGCTGTTTTTT. Full variable domain (outside the CDR3, taken from reference TRBV2 and TRBJ2-2): EPEVTQTPSHQVTQMGQEVILRCVPISNHLYFYWYRQILGQKVEFLVSFYNNEISEKSEIFDDQFSVERPDGSNFTLKIRSTKLEDSAMYFCASSEVWGLGELFFGEGSRLTVL.

The chain recombines TRBV6-5 with TRBJ2-1; TRBD2 agrees at 12 bases. Trimming at V came to 4 bases and at J to 9 bases, leaving 7 bases not matched to a gene. The germline V gene encodes CDR1 MNHEY and CDR2 SVGAGI. This CDR3 is 15 amino acids long. In DNA, the CDR3 is TGTGCCAGCAGTTCCCTACTAGCGGGGGGAAGTGAGCAGTTCTTC. Residues: CASSSLLAGGSEQFF.

The chain recombines TRBV30 with TRBJ2-7, with D possibly TRBD1 on 6 matching bases. The V and J ends lost 2 bases and 2 bases respectively, with 13 bases between them. The CDR3 runs 14 residues. CDR1 GTSNPN and CDR2 SVGIG come from the germline V gene (reference sequence). For the CDR3, the DNA is TGTGCCTGGAGTAGGGGACACGTTCCCTACGAGCAGTACTTC. It specifies CAWSRGHVPYEQYF.

V is TRBV5-1 and J is TRBJ1-2; D ambiguous. Germline V gene lookup returns CDR1 SGHRS and CDR2 YFSETQ. CDR3 length: 11 amino acids. V lost 6 bases to trimming and J lost 7 bases, with 10 bases between them. Here the CDR3 DNA reads TGCGCCAGCACCGATACAAGTGGCTACACCTTC. Protein: CASTDTSGYTF.

This clone was counted between two and nine times. This chain's CDR3 is CATMTGGGYTF. In DNA form, the CDR3 reads TGTGCCACCATGACAGGGGGAGGCTACACCTTC. V and J are TRBV19 and TRBJ1-2, with 9 bases matching TRBD1. With 10 bases clipped from V and 8 bases from J, the junction kept 5 bases outside the gene matches. Germline CDR1 reads LNHDA; CDR2 reads SQIVND (reference sequence). The CDR3 runs to 11 residues.

The chain uses TRBV29-1 and TRBJ2-7; TRBD2 agrees at 7 bases. The CDR3 is 14 amino acids. The V gene end was trimmed by 4 bases and the J gene end by 7 bases; junction bases not matched to a gene: 13. CDR1 is SQVTM and CDR2 is ANQGSEA in the germline V gene. CDR3 sequence: CSVGRLAPGGEQYF. For the CDR3, the DNA is TGCAGCGTTGGTCGGCTAGCCCCCGGGGGGGAGCAGTACTTC.

The chain uses TRBV5-1 and TRBJ2-1; 10 nucleotides agree with TRBD2. This CDR3 region has 15 residues. The J segment lost 8 bases and the V segment lost 0 bases, leaving 5 bases of the junction unmatched. CDR1 and CDR2 from the germline V gene are SGHRS and YFSETQ. The CDR3, as DNA: TGCGCCAGCAGCTTGGATAGCGGGGGGCGGGATGAGCAGTTCTTC. Its translation: CASSLDSGGRDEQFF. The full variable domain, in which reference TRBV5-1 and TRBJ2-1 provide the parts outside the CDR3, is KAGVTQTPRYLIKTRGQQVTLSCSPISGHRSVSWYQQTPGQGLQFLFEYFSETQRNKGNFPGRFSGRQFSNSRSEMNVSTLELGDSALYLCASSLDSGGRDEQFFGPGTRLTVL.

The rearrangement links TRBV7-9 to TRBJ2-7, with TRBD2 matching 13 bases. Looked up from germline, CDR1 is SEHNR and CDR2 is FQNEAQ (reference sequence). The V gene end was trimmed by 1 base and the J gene end by 5 bases; junction bases not matched to a gene: 5. This CDR3 has 16 amino acids. CDR3 nucleotide sequence: TGTGCCAGCAGCTTAGGGACTAGCGGGAGTATGGACGAGCAGTACTTC. It codes for CASSLGTSGSMDEQYF.

The rearrangement uses TRBV19 and TRBJ1-5; 8 positions match TRBD1. The CDR3 consists of 17 residues. The germline gives CDR1 LNHDA, CDR2 SQIVND (reference sequence). With 6 bases clipped from V and 2 bases from J, the junction kept 12 bases outside the gene matches. CDR3 protein: CASSLQGVSGRNQPQHF. CDR3 in DNA: TGTGCCAGTAGCCTACAGGGGGTAAGTGGTCGCAATCAGCCCCAGCATTTT.

The J gene is TRBJ2-1, the V gene TRBV5-4, with 7 bases that match TRBD2. The V segment lost 3 bases and the J segment 7 bases; nucleotides outside the gene matches: 1. Per the germline V gene, CDR1 is SGHNT and CDR2 is YYREEE (reference sequence). The CDR3 consists of 12 residues. CDR3 bases: TGTGCCAGCAGCTCTAGCGGTAATGAGCAGTTCTTC. Protein: CASSSSGNEQFF. The full variable domain, rest sourced from reference TRBV5-4 and TRBJ2-1, is ETGVTQSPTHLIKTRGQQVTLRCSSQSGHNTVSWYQQALGQGPQFIFQYYREEENGRGNFPPRFSGLQFPNYSSELNVNALELDDSALYLCASSSSGNEQFFGPGTRLTVL.

This clone was seen only a few times. This chain links TRBV18 with TRBJ1-1, with D possibly matching TRBD1 (5 bases). Per germline, CDR1 KGHSH and CDR2 LQKENI. This CDR3 is built from 15 residues. V lost 3 bases, J lost 6 bases, and 17 bases lay in between. This CDR3 reads CASSPDLTGGAEAFF. The CDR3 coding sequence is TGTGCCAGCTCACCCGACCTTACGGGAGGGGCTGAAGCTTTCTTT.

J is TRBJ2-7 and V is TRBV5-6; 10 nucleotides agree with TRBD1. This CDR3 spans 16 amino acids. Germline V CDR1 and CDR2: SGHDT, YYEEEE. V shed 4 bases, J shed 0 bases, and the junction held 7 bases outside the gene matches. The CDR3 spells CASSLEGQGSSYEQYF. CDR3 nucleotides: TGTGCCAGCAGCCTAGAGGGACAGGGGAGCTCCTACGAGCAGTACTTC. Full variable domain (missing parts from reference TRBV5-6 and TRBJ2-7): DAGVTQSPTHLIKTRGQQVTLRCSPKSGHDTVSWYQQALGQGPQFIFQYYEEEERQRGNFPDRFSGHQFPNYSSELNVNALLLGDSALYLCASSLEGQGSSYEQYFGPGTRLTVT.

The chain has TRBV6-5 and TRBJ1-2; TRBD1 matches at 7 bases. The CDR3 is made up of 13 amino acids. Germline CDR1 MNHEY, CDR2 SVGAGI. V was clipped by 7 bases and J by 7 bases; unmatched bases: 9. Here the CDR3 reads CASTSQGFGGYTF. The CDR3 nucleotides are TGTGCCAGCACGTCACAGGGGTTCGGTGGCTACACCTTC.